This T cell receptor beta chain was captured by sequencing in a study of T cell responses to AZD1222 COVID-19 vaccine. Points from the study as a whole: Nearly half of spike-specific TCRs reportedly target variant regions that are unmutated in the B.1.351 and B.1.1.7 variants. Baseline antibody screening turned up just five to seven seropositive AZD1222 recipients. There were repertoire samples only from the period after the peak T cell response.

Sequenced by immunoSEQ multiplex PCR; TCRdb stores in-frame clones only, minus some. Found here are roughly 99,000 clones, around 90% of them singletons; the top ten hold 6.6%. Concerning this clone itself: Its specificity is not known.

This receptor was taken from an adult in good health. The source was peripheral blood, collected on day 0 of AZD1222 vaccination.

The CDR3 sequence: CATSDLGTSGGRSSYNEQFF. As DNA, the CDR3 is TGTGCCACCAGTGATTTGGGGACTAGCGGGGGTCGAAGCTCCTACAATGAGCAGTTCTTC. The chain is built from TRBV24-1 and TRBJ2-1, with 14 positions matching TRBD2. After removal of 0 bases from V and 0 bases from J, the junction contained 6 bases not matched to a gene. CDR3 size: 20 residues. CDR1 and CDR2 from the germline V gene are KGHDR and SFDVKD.